This TCR beta chain stems from a study of control samples from healthy donors and cancer patients. Trimming took off 6 bases at V and 9 bases at J, with 17 bases between the two ends. This CDR3 has 13 amino acids. CDR1 is MNHEY, CDR2 SVGEGT, per germline. This table comes from immunoSEQ multiplex PCR, and its TCRdb copy is limited to in-frame clones, with some not included. The table has some 220,000 clones, over 90% seen once. The TCR was taken from a man aged 50-59 years in good health. Sequences were obtained from blood. This rearrangement joins TRBV6-2 or TRBV6-3 to TRBJ2-5; the D gene is possibly TRBD1 (6 bases). CDR3 protein: CASSRGPRSAQYF. The CDR3 bases are TGTGCCAGCAGCAGGGGACCCCGTTCGGCCCAGTACTTC.